These 26 T cell receptor beta chains originate from one sample sequenced in a study of graft-versus-host responses after intestinal transplantation. This table comes from immunoSEQ multiplex PCR, and its TCRdb copy is limited to in-frame clones, with some not included. The sample records 9,500 or so clones, roughly 90% being singletons. Sequenced material: PBMCs, taken more than 230 days after intestinal transplant. These receptor sequences come from a human patient who received an intestinal transplant, so some T cells may come from the graft donor.

The V call is TRBV2, the J call TRBJ2-7; unclear D gene. V lost 4 bases and J lost 7, with 5 bases in between. Germline loops: CDR1 SNHLY, CDR2 FYNNEI. This CDR3 is built from 10 residues. The CDR3 DNA sequence: TGTGCCAGCAGTGTACGAGAGCAGTACTTC. This codes for CASSVREQYF.

CDR3 coding DNA: TGTGCCAGCAACCGGGACAGGGGATCTGGCTACACCTTC. It is translated as CASNRDRGSGYTF. The genes are TRBV6-5 and TRBJ1-2; 10 bases align to TRBD1. CDR3 length equals 13 residues. In germline, CDR1 is MNHEY, CDR2 SVGAGI. The V segment lost 7 bases and the J segment 7 bases; nucleotides outside the gene matches: 6.

The chain employs TRBV7-9 and TRBJ2-1; 12 bases align to TRBD2. Per the germline V gene, CDR1 is SEHNR and CDR2 is FQNEAQ (reference sequence). The CDR3 has 16 amino acids. The junction had 4 bases not matched to a gene; V was cut back by 1 base and J by 6 bases. CDR3 sequence (DNA): TGTGCCAGCAGCTTAGGTACTAGCGGGGGGTTCAATGAGCAGTTCTTC. Residues: CASSLGTSGGFNEQFF.

The chain has TRBV29-1 and TRBJ2-2; D could derive from TRBD1 or TRBD2 (5 bases each). Per germline, CDR1 SQVTM and CDR2 ANQGSEA. This CDR3 region has 16 residues. The V end lost 0 bases, the J end lost 2 bases, and 13 bases lay between the germline ends. This chain's CDR3 is CSVEDTGTGNTGELFF. In nucleotides, the CDR3 is TGCAGCGTTGAAGATACCGGGACGGGTAACACCGGGGAGCTGTTTTTT.

Note on this clone: Other nucleotide sequences from this sample produce the same CDR3. The chain recombines TRBV5-8 with TRBJ2-1, with D perhaps being TRBD1 or TRBD2 (5 bases each). There are 15 residues in the CDR3. The germline V gene has CDR1 SGHTS and CDR2 YDEGEE. The ends were cut back, 0 bases at V and 8 bases at J, with 15 bases in the middle. The CDR3: CASSLGGTPADEQFF. CDR3 nucleotide sequence: TGTGCCAGCAGCTTGGGAGGGACCCCGGCGGATGAGCAGTTCTTC. The full variable domain, with the rest looked up from reference TRBV5-8 and TRBJ2-1, is EAGVTQSPTHLIKTRGQQATLRCSPISGHTSVYWYQQALGLGLQFLLWYDEGEERNRGNFPPRFSGRQFPNYSSELNVNALELEDSALYLCASSLGGTPADEQFFGPGTRLTVL.

The chain joins TRBV5-4 to TRBJ2-1; D might be TRBD2 (6 bases). Trimming removed 4 bases at V and 0 bases at J, with 11 bases between. The V gene's germline CDR1 is SGHNT and CDR2 YYREEE (reference sequence). The CDR3 totals 15 residues. The CDR3, as DNA: TGTGCCAGCAGCGGGAGACTAGTCTCCTACAATGAGCAGTTCTTC. This encodes CASSGRLVSYNEQFF. Full variable domain (missing parts from reference TRBV5-4 and TRBJ2-1): ETGVTQSPTHLIKTRGQQVTLRCSSQSGHNTVSWYQQALGQGPQFIFQYYREEENGRGNFPPRFSGLQFPNYSSELNVNALELDDSALYLCASSGRLVSYNEQFFGPGTRLTVL.

This chain connects TRBV5-1 to TRBJ1-1, with TRBD1 as a possible D gene (5 bases). This CDR3 is 14 amino acids long. V shed 1 base and J shed 2 bases, with 9 bases lying between them. The germline CDR1 and CDR2 sequences are SGHRS and YFSETQ. CDR3 in DNA: TGCGCCAGCAGCTTGTGGGGGGATAACACTGAAGCTTTCTTT. Translation: CASSLWGDNTEAFF.

The CDR3 spells CASSPGNKGPNGYTF. The CDR3 DNA follows: TGTGCCAGCAGCCCCGGCAACAAGGGTCCGAATGGCTACACCTTC. The rearrangement links TRBV7-2 to TRBJ1-2; D unresolved. The CDR3 extends over 15 amino acids. CDR1 is SGHTA and CDR2 is FQGNSA in the germline V gene. Trimming took off 5 bases at V and 6 bases at J, with 19 bases between the two ends.

V and J are TRBV5-6 and TRBJ2-3; 7 bases agree with TRBD2. J was trimmed by 1 base and V by 4 bases; bases with no gene match: 0. This CDR3 is 13 amino acids long. Per germline, CDR1 SGHDT and CDR2 YYEEEE. The CDR3 reads CASSGRGTDTQYF. The CDR3 region has the DNA TGTGCCAGCAGCGGGAGGGGCACAGATACGCAGTATTTT.

V usage is TRBV4-3 and J usage is TRBJ2-7; the D gene is possibly TRBD2 (6 bases). V lost 0 bases to trimming and J lost 6 bases, with 9 bases between them. The CDR3 is 13 residues long. CDR1 LGHNA and CDR2 YSLEER come from the germline V gene. This chain's CDR3 is CASSQDTGGEQYF. The CDR3 coding sequence is TGCGCCAGCAGCCAAGATACCGGGGGCGAGCAGTACTTC.

The rearrangement uses TRBV6-4 and TRBJ2-3; TRBD2 matches at 9 bases. CDR3 length: 17 residues. Germline trimming cut 0 bases from V and 1 base from J; bases unmatched to any gene: 5. Germline loops: CDR1 MRHNA, CDR2 SNTAGT. The CDR3 coding sequence is TGTGCCAGCAGTGACTCCATAGCGGGAGAGGGCACAGATACGCAGTATTTT. Protein: CASSDSIAGEGTDTQYF.

The V and J genes are TRBV9 and TRBJ1-5; no clear D gene. V lost 1 base and J lost 6, with 2 bases in between. This CDR3 is built from 11 residues. Germline values: CDR1 SGDLS, CDR2 YYNGEE. CDR3 DNA: TGTGCCAGCAGCGTAAGTCAGCCCCAGCATTTT. The encoded protein is CASSVSQPQHF.

V and J are TRBV5-6 and TRBJ2-2; 7 bases fit TRBD2. CDR3 length: 15 amino acids. The trim removed 2 bases at V and 4 bases at J, leaving 5 bases unmatched. The germline CDR1 and CDR2 sequences are SGHDT and YYEEEE. CDR3 sequence: CASSFGGRATGELFF. DNA for the CDR3: TGTGCCAGCAGCTTCGGTGGGAGGGCCACCGGGGAGCTGTTTTTT.

The V gene is TRBV6-4, the J gene TRBJ2-2; D may be TRBD1 or TRBD2 (5 bases each). The CDR3 is made up of 15 amino acids. Germline V lookup: CDR1 MRHNA, CDR2 SNTAGT. The V gene lost 6 bases and the J gene lost 6 bases, with 17 bases spanning the gap. The CDR3 here is CASRGTPDGAGELFF. The DNA of the CDR3 is TGTGCCAGCAGGGGGACCCCGGATGGTGCCGGGGAGCTGTTTTTT.

The chain couples TRBV15 to TRBJ2-6; the D is unclear. V was cut by 7 bases and J by 2 bases, with 6 bases left in between. The CDR3 has 13 residues. Per germline, CDR1 LNHNV and CDR2 YYDKDF (reference sequence). CDR3 loop: CATIITGANVLTF. The CDR3 DNA reads TGTGCCACCATTATCACTGGGGCCAACGTCCTGACTTTC.

The chain carries TRBV13 and TRBJ2-3; 11 nucleotides align to TRBD2. The trim removed 5 bases at V and 5 bases at J, leaving 9 bases unmatched. Germline CDR1 and CDR2: PRHDT and FYEKMQ (reference sequence). The CDR3 is made up of 16 amino acids. The DNA for the CDR3 is TGTGCCAGCAGCGAGGGGCGACTAGCGGGATTAGATACGCAGTATTTT. Amino acid sequence: CASSEGRLAGLDTQYF.

The table lists this clone with a few counts. The V and J genes are TRBV30 and TRBJ1-5; D gene uncertain. The CDR3 totals 14 residues. Germline V gene sequence: CDR1 GTSNPN, CDR2 SVGIG (reference sequence). V was clipped by 0 bases and J by 3 bases, with 9 bases between them. This CDR3 is CAWSVRGFNQPQHF. In DNA form, the CDR3 reads TGTGCCTGGAGTGTACGCGGTTTCAATCAGCCCCAGCATTTT.

The chain combines TRBV7-2 with TRBJ1-1; possibly TRBD1 for D (6 bases). The CDR3 consists of 15 residues. Germline CDR1 and CDR2: SGHTA and FQGNSA. The V gene lost 5 bases and the J gene lost 1 base, with 14 bases spanning the gap. The CDR3 region is CASSDRTRTNTEAFF. CDR3 coding DNA: TGTGCCAGCAGCGACAGGACCAGAACGAACACTGAAGCTTTCTTT.

The V call is TRBV5-6, the J call TRBJ2-7; D gene ambiguous. This CDR3 spans 15 amino acids. Per the germline V gene, CDR1 is SGHDT and CDR2 is YYEEEE. The V end lost 4 bases, the J end lost 6 bases, and 20 bases lay between the germline ends. CDR3 loop: CASSKEPRTLTEQYF. The CDR3 DNA reads TGTGCCAGCAGCAAGGAACCCAGAACACTTACCGAGCAGTACTTC.

The J gene is TRBJ1-6, the V gene TRBV19, with D unresolved. V was pared by 7 bases and J by 10 bases, with 14 bases between. There are 13 residues in the CDR3. Germline loops: CDR1 LNHDA, CDR2 SQIVND (reference sequence). The CDR3 spells CASTGRTGSPLHF. The CDR3, as DNA: TGTGCCAGTACCGGCCGGACGGGATCACCCCTCCACTTT.

This rearrangement joins TRBV2 to TRBJ2-7; 9 nucleotides agree with TRBD2. The V gene's germline CDR1 is SNHLY and CDR2 FYNNEI. V lost 3 bases, J lost 4 bases, and 10 bases stayed unmatched. The CDR3 totals 16 residues. The DNA of the CDR3 is TGTGCCAGCAGTGAGGCCACTAGCGGGTCTGTTTACGAGCAGTACTTC. This codes for CASSEATSGSVYEQYF.

This chain joins TRBV13 and TRBJ2-2; 7 nucleotides align to TRBD2. This CDR3 is 16 amino acids long. Germline V CDR1 and CDR2: PRHDT, FYEKMQ (reference sequence). J gave up 1 base and V 3 bases, and 5 bases lay outside the gene matches. The CDR3 bases are TGTGCCAGCAGCTTGGGCGAGCGGGAGAACACCGGGGAGCTGTTTTTT. Its protein is CASSLGERENTGELFF.

This clone is a singleton in its sample. The chain is built from TRBV4-2 and TRBJ2-7; 7 bases fit TRBD1. The ends lost 2 bases at V and 0 bases at J; junction bases unmatched: 4. The CDR3 totals 15 residues. Germline loops: CDR1 LGHNA, CDR2 YNFKEQ. DNA for the CDR3: TGTGCCAGCAGCCAATGGGGACAGAGCTCCTACGAGCAGTACTTC. It codes for CASSQWGQSSYEQYF.

The rearrangement links TRBV29-1 to TRBJ2-3; TRBD2 is a possible D gene (5 bases). Germline values: CDR1 SQVTM, CDR2 ANQGSEA. V gave up 8 bases and J gave up 1 base, with 10 bases separating them. This CDR3 has 12 residues. The CDR3 DNA sequence: TGCAGCTATTCGCGGGGCACAGATACGCAGTATTTT. It yields the protein CSYSRGTDTQYF.

The chain employs TRBV7-3 and TRBJ2-3; 7 nucleotides agree with TRBD2. The length of the CDR3 is 13 residues. J gave up 4 bases and V 2 bases, and 0 bases lay outside the gene matches. Germline V lookup: CDR1 SGHTA, CDR2 FQGTGA. Here the CDR3 reads CASSLAGADTQYF. CDR3 in DNA: TGTGCCAGCAGCTTAGCGGGAGCAGATACGCAGTATTTT.

The rearrangement joins TRBV6-6 to TRBJ1-4; 9 positions agree with TRBD1. The CDR3 sequence is 11 residues long. V was clipped by 7 bases and J by 13 bases; unmatched bases: 4. Germline V CDR1 and CDR2: MNHNY, SVGAGI (reference sequence). DNA of the CDR3: TGTGCCAGCAACACAGGGGGCCCACTGTTTTTT. It specifies CASNTGGPLFF.